This T cell receptor (beta chain) was profiled in a study of shared T cell receptors in the human thymus. Data came from immunoSEQ multiplex PCR; TCRdb stores just in-frame clones and leaves some out. Here the sample spans more than 550,000 clones, approximately 83% being singletons. With 5 bases clipped from V and 7 bases from J, the junction kept 16 bases outside the gene matches. CDR3 length: 17 residues. Germline V gives CDR1 SGHAT, CDR2 FQNNGV. This clone was seen a handful of times. These data were likewise used in another study, on human thymus T cells.

Sequencing used thymocytes. The V and J genes are TRBV11-2 and TRBJ2-2; 7 bases match TRBD2. The sequence was obtained from a girl under three years old with a congenital heart defect. As DNA, the CDR3 is TGTGCCAGCAGCCCTAGCCCCGGGAGGCCAAAGGGCGGGGAGCTGTTTTTT. As protein: CASSPSPGRPKGGELFF. The full variable domain, in which reference TRBV11-2 and TRBJ2-2 provide the parts outside the CDR3, is EAGVAQSPRYKIIEKRQSVAFWCNPISGHATLYWYQQILGQGPKLLIQFQNNGVVDDSQLPKDRFSAERLKGVDSTLKIQPAKLEDSAVYLCASSPSPGRPKGGELFFGEGSRLTVL.